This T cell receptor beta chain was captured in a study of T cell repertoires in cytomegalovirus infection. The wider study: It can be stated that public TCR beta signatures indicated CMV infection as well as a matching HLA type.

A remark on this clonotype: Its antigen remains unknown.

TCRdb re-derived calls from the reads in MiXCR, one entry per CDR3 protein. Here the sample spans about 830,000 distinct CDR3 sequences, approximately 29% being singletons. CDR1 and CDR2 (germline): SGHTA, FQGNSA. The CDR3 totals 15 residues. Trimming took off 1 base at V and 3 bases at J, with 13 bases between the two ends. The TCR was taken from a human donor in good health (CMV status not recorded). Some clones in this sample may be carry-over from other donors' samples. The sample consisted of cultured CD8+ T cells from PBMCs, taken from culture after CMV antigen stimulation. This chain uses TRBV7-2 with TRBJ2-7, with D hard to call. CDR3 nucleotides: TGTGCCAGCAGCTTAGAAGGGAATCCCTTCTACGAGCAGTACTTC. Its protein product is CASSLEGNPFYEQYF.